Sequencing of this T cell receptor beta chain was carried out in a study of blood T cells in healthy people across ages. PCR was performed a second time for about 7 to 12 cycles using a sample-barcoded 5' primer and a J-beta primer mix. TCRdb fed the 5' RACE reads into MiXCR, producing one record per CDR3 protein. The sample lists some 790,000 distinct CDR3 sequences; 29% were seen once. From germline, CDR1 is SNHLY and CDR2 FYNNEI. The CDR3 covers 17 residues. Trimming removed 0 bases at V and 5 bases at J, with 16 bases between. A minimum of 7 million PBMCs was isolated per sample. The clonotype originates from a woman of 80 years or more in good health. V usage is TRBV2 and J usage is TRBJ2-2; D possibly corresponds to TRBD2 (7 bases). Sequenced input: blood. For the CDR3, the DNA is TGTGCCAGCAGTGAAGCGCTTCGGGGGGCCCAAACCGGGGAGCTGTTTTTT. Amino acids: CASSEALRGAQTGELFF.